The clone carrying this T cell receptor beta chain was found a few times. The antigen remains unidentified. The sample originates from a study of human T cells and chemical hapten exposure. Study as a whole: The variation in per-sample TCR yields arose mainly from small differences in pooled library volumes.

The time point denotes: patch test 1, 2 weeks after DPC sensitization. The treatment: therapeutic diphenylcyclopropenone sensitization with weekly scalp DPC. Germline CDR1 is SGHRS and CDR2 is YFSETQ. V gave up 4 bases and J gave up 8 bases, with 15 bases separating them. The CDR3 runs 14 residues. Individual cDNA molecules in this library carried unique molecular identifiers. MiXCR, applied by TCRdb to the RACE reads, yields one record per CDR3 protein. The sample includes around 110,000 distinct CDR3 sequences, about 12% seen only once; the top ten take roughly 1.3%. General study results and limits: Donors in the study had alopecia, meaning their immune response may differ from healthy people's.

This chain connects TRBV5-1 to TRBJ1-4; D is unclear. The sample was whole blood, taken in connection with sensitization to the hapten diphenylcyclopropenone (DPC). This sequence was found in a woman in her forties or fifties with alopecia areata. Some clones in this sample may be carry-over from other donors' samples. CDR3 in amino acids: CASSIQTGEEKLFF. The CDR3 DNA follows: TGCGCCAGCAGCATACAGACGGGTGAGGAAAAACTGTTTTTT. The variable domain in full, with the rest retrieved from reference TRBV5-1 and TRBJ1-4, is KAGVTQTPRYLIKTRGQQVTLSCSPISGHRSVSWYQQTPGQGLQFLFEYFSETQRNKGNFPGRFSGRQFSNSRSEMNVSTLELGDSALYLCASSIQTGEEKLFFGSGTQLSVL.